These 30 T cell receptor beta chains came from one sample sequenced in a study of T cell clusters in autoimmune cytopenias. TRB amplification used approximately 250 ng of peripheral blood genomic DNA. One tube held mixed TRB-A and TRB-B primer pools for touch-down PCR. TCRdb reprocessed the multiplex PCR reads; each CDR3 protein has one entry and no DNA is given. Reported are some 6,700 distinct CDR3 sequences; the ten largest clones contain 4% to 5.5%. These same data were also listed under a study on T cell repertoires in aging, cancer and after chemotherapy.

Sequencing was carried out using peripheral blood. The receptors derive from a human donor in good health.

Frequency places this clonotype as medium-sized. V usage is TRBV29-1 and J usage is TRBJ2-5. CDR1 and CDR2 from the germline V gene are SQVTM and ANQGSEA. This CDR3 spans 11 amino acids. This CDR3 reads CSVLFQETQYF. The variable domain in full, with the rest retrieved from reference TRBV29-1 and TRBJ2-5, is SAVISQKPSRDICQRGTSLTIQCQVDSQVTMMFWYRQQPGQSLTLIATANQGSEATYESGFVIDKFPISRPNLTFSTLTVSNMSPEDSSIYLCSVLFQETQYFGPGTRLLVL.

The chain uses TRBV10-3 and TRBJ1-1. This CDR3 is 12 amino acids long. Germline values: CDR1 ENHRY, CDR2 SYGVKD. The CDR3: CAISADISEAFF.

The chain has TRBV7-2 and TRBJ2-1. CDR3 length: 13 residues. Germline values: CDR1 SGHTA, CDR2 FQGNSA. CDR3 sequence reads: CASSLLYGLEQFF.

In terms of frequency, this clonotype is medium-sized (0.01 to 0.1%). The chain uses TRBV30 and TRBJ2-1; TCRdb's assignment of TRBD1 cannot be checked, as there is no DNA. The CDR3 loop spans 12 amino acids. Germline-derived CDR1 and CDR2 are GTSNPN and SVGIG (reference sequence). CDR3 amino acids: CACRQVYNEQFF.

CDR3 region: CASSSPEGAREQYF. The chain carries TRBV5-6 and TRBJ2-7; checking the TCRdb D call of TRBD1 is not possible without DNA. The CDR3 is made up of 14 amino acids. The germline V gene has CDR1 SGHDT and CDR2 YYEEEE.

This clonotype registers medium-sized by frequency. This chain links TRBV19 with TRBJ2-5. This CDR3 has 16 residues. Germline V gene lookup returns CDR1 LNHDA and CDR2 SQIVND (reference sequence). CDR3 in amino acids: CASSKTPDRLRETQYF. The full variable domain, completed using reference TRBV19 and TRBJ2-5, is DGGITQSPKYLFRKEGQNVTLSCEQNLNHDAMYWYRQDPGQGLRLIYYSQIVNDFQKGDIAEGYSVSREKKESFPLTVTSAQKNPTAFYLCASSKTPDRLRETQYFGPGTRLLVL.

This clonotype shows up as medium-sized by frequency. The chain uses TRBV6-2 or TRBV6-3 and TRBJ1-2; TCRdb returns TRBD1, unconfirmable since there is no DNA. The CDR3 consists of 13 residues. CDR1 is MNHEY, CDR2 SVGEGT, per germline. The CDR3 spells CASSFDRGYGYTF.

In terms of frequency, this clonotype is medium-sized. The chain has TRBV6-2 or TRBV6-3 and TRBJ2-3; TCRdb designates TRBD1, a call that cannot be tested without DNA. There are 14 residues in the CDR3. Germline-derived CDR1 and CDR2 are MNHEY and SVGEGT. CDR3 sequence reads: CASIRAGSTDTQYF.

V and J are TRBV12-3 or TRBV12-4 and TRBJ1-5; without DNA, the TCRdb call of TRBD1 cannot be checked. The length of the CDR3 is 15 residues. The CDR3 loop is CASTFRSGGNQPQHF.

This CDR3 is CASSPLQGATGTYEQYF. This chain uses TRBV18 with TRBJ2-7; TCRdb proposes TRBD1, but this gene call is untestable without DNA. The V gene's germline CDR1 is KGHSH and CDR2 LQKENI. The CDR3 runs 17 residues.

Considering frequency, this clonotype is medium-sized. V usage is TRBV5-5 and J usage is TRBJ2-2; without DNA, the TCRdb call of TRBD2 cannot be checked. The germline CDR1 and CDR2 sequences are SGHKS and YYEKEE (reference sequence). The CDR3 has 16 amino acids. The CDR3 sequence: CASSARGGRDTGELFF.

The V gene is TRBV20-1, the J gene TRBJ2-5; the D call from TCRdb, TRBD2, cannot be confirmed without DNA. Germline CDR1 is DFQATT and CDR2 is SNEGSKA (reference sequence). The CDR3 loop spans 14 amino acids. The CDR3 loop reads CSASPGGPKETQYF.

Its frequency marks this clonotype as medium-sized (0.01 to 0.1%). This sequence joins TRBV6-2 or TRBV6-3 and TRBJ2-4; the TRBD2 assignment by TCRdb is unverifiable without DNA. The length of the CDR3 is 14 residues. Germline V gene lookup returns CDR1 MNHEY and CDR2 SVGEGT. CDR3 protein: CASIGLAGGYIQYF.

This chain joins TRBV12-3 or TRBV12-4 and TRBJ1-3; TCRdb outputs TRBD1, but without DNA this stays unchecked. The CDR3 is 17 residues long. CDR3: CASSLATGTGSGNTIYF.

The V and J genes are TRBV24-1 and TRBJ2-1. The CDR3 runs to 15 residues. From germline, CDR1 is KGHDR and CDR2 SFDVKD. The CDR3 region is CATSDNHVGFGEQFF.

Its frequency marks this clonotype as medium-sized. This chain joins TRBV19 and TRBJ2-7. CDR3 length: 15 residues. Germline values: CDR1 LNHDA, CDR2 SQIVND (reference sequence). The CDR3 sequence is CASSSNPFSPYEQYF.

This clonotype counts as medium-sized by frequency. The chain has TRBV5-6 and TRBJ1-6; TCRdb gives TRBD1 as the D gene, but with no DNA this cannot be confirmed. The length of the CDR3 is 16 residues. In germline, CDR1 is SGHDT, CDR2 YYEEEE. CDR3 amino acids: CASSLLSGTVDSPLHF. Full variable domain (rest looked up from reference TRBV5-6 and TRBJ1-6): DAGVTQSPTHLIKTRGQQVTLRCSPKSGHDTVSWYQQALGQGPQFIFQYYEEEERQRGNFPDRFSGHQFPNYSSELNVNALLLGDSALYLCASSLLSGTVDSPLHFGNGTRLTVT.

This sequence joins TRBV12-3 or TRBV12-4 and TRBJ1-5; TCRdb lists TRBD1, though no DNA is available to test this call. The CDR3 spans 18 residues. This CDR3 is CASSLAASGAGSNQPQHF.

This rearrangement joins TRBV18 to TRBJ2-1; the TRBD1 assignment by TCRdb is unverifiable without DNA. The CDR3 has 13 amino acids. Germline lookup yields CDR1 KGHSH and CDR2 LQKENI. The CDR3: CASSGDRGNEQFF.

This clonotype is identified as medium-sized (0.01 to 0.1%) from frequency. The CDR3 region is CASSPGEGNQPQHF. The rearrangement uses TRBV18 and TRBJ1-5. This CDR3 is 14 amino acids long. The germline gives CDR1 KGHSH, CDR2 LQKENI.

This clonotype is medium-sized (0.01 to 0.1%) by frequency. The genes are TRBV5-1 and TRBJ1-2. The CDR3 is 13 amino acids. Per germline, CDR1 SGHRS and CDR2 YFSETQ. CDR3 sequence reads: CASSWTKSYGYTF.

The chain employs TRBV11-2 and TRBJ2-2. Germline CDR1 SGHAT, CDR2 FQNNGV. The CDR3 loop spans 12 amino acids. CDR3 amino acids: CASSLSPGELFF. The whole variable domain, remainder taken from reference TRBV11-2 and TRBJ2-2, is EAGVAQSPRYKIIEKRQSVAFWCNPISGHATLYWYQQILGQGPKLLIQFQNNGVVDDSQLPKDRFSAERLKGVDSTLKIQPAKLEDSAVYLCASSLSPGELFFGEGSRLTVL.

The chain links TRBV12-3 or TRBV12-4 to TRBJ2-1; no DNA is available, so the TRBD1 call from TCRdb remains unchecked. This CDR3 spans 14 amino acids. CDR3 in amino acids: CASSRTGVLVEQFF.

Frequency places this clonotype as medium-sized. The rearrangement joins TRBV6-2 or TRBV6-3 to TRBJ2-1. CDR1 is MNHEY and CDR2 is SVGEGT in the germline V gene. The CDR3 extends over 15 amino acids. CDR3 sequence: CASSYLASSYNEQFF.

Judged by frequency, this clonotype is medium-sized. The chain joins TRBV6-2 or TRBV6-3 to TRBJ2-3; TCRdb picks TRBD2, but there is no DNA to check that call. Germline CDR1 reads MNHEY; CDR2 reads SVGEGT. CDR3 length: 15 amino acids. The CDR3 region is CASSYGGRSTDTQYF.

This sequence joins TRBV4-3 and TRBJ1-2; TCRdb lists TRBD1, though no DNA is available to test this call. This CDR3 has 15 residues. From germline, CDR1 is LGHNA and CDR2 YSLEER. CDR3 amino acids: CASSQDLQGEIGYTF.

The genes are TRBV4-2 and TRBJ2-7; the D call from TCRdb, TRBD1, cannot be confirmed without DNA. The CDR3 is 13 residues long. Per the germline V gene, CDR1 is LGHNA and CDR2 is YNFKEQ. CDR3 in amino acids: CASSPLGAYEQYF.

This clonotype is classed as medium-sized (0.01 to 0.1%) by frequency. The CDR3: CAWSVWGDTQYF. This chain joins TRBV30 and TRBJ2-3; the TRBD1 assignment by TCRdb is unverifiable without DNA. CDR1 is GTSNPN, CDR2 SVGIG, per germline (reference sequence). The CDR3 totals 12 residues.

V is TRBV7-2 and J is TRBJ2-1; TCRdb outputs TRBD1, but without DNA this stays unchecked. The CDR3 extends over 13 amino acids. Germline V CDR1 and CDR2: SGHTA, FQGNSA. Here the CDR3 reads CASRPGMINEQFF.

This chain uses TRBV20-1 with TRBJ2-2; TCRdb lists TRBD2, though no DNA is available to test this call. Germline-derived CDR1 and CDR2 are DFQATT and SNEGSKA (reference sequence). The CDR3 is 16 residues long. The CDR3: CSARGGAGELTGELFF.